Listed below are T cell receptor beta chains from one sample, sequenced in a study of T cell responses to AZD1222 COVID-19 vaccine. Assay used: immunoSEQ multiplex PCR; TCRdb lists only in-frame clones, some missing. Counted here are about 140,000 clones, about 91% occurring once; the ten biggest clones make up around 3.3%. Sequencing used peripheral blood, obtained 28 days after the second AZD1222 dose. All receptors derive from an adult who received the AZD1222 COVID-19 vaccine. Each CDR3 is given with its conserved first and last residue. D genes are given only for firm matches. Clone size is stated in some rows and not others, as once, few, many or a class when expanded.

v_gene: TRBV6-5
j_gene: TRBJ1-2
d_gene: -
abundance: few
CDR3aa: CASTASNYGYTF
CDR3nt: TGTGCCAGCACTGCCTCTAACTATGGCTACACCTTC

v_gene: TRBV6-5
j_gene: TRBJ2-2
d_gene: -
abundance: -
CDR3aa: CASSYRLYTGELFF
CDR3nt: TGTGCCAGCAGTTACAGGTTATACACCGGGGAGCTGTTTTTT

v_gene: TRBV5-8
j_gene: TRBJ2-7
d_gene: -
abundance: -
CDR3aa: CASRSRQVSYEQYF
CDR3nt: TGTGCCAGCAGGTCCCGACAGGTTTCCTACGAGCAGTACTTC

v_gene: TRBV6-5
j_gene: TRBJ2-5
d_gene: -
abundance: -
CDR3aa: CASKWDGLYQETQYF
CDR3nt: TGTGCCAGCAAATGGGACGGACTATATCAAGAGACCCAGTACTTC

v_gene: TRBV25-1
j_gene: TRBJ1-5
d_gene: TRBD1
abundance: -
CDR3aa: CASPGGYQPQHF
CDR3nt: TGTGCCAGCCCAGGGGGGTACCAGCCCCAGCATTTT

v_gene: TRBV7-9
j_gene: TRBJ1-6
d_gene: -
abundance: -
CDR3aa: CASSLDWDANSPLHF
CDR3nt: TGTGCCAGCAGCTTAGACTGGGACGCCAATTCACCCCTCCACTTT

v_gene: TRBV6-5
j_gene: TRBJ1-4
d_gene: TRBD1
abundance: -
CDR3aa: CASSNDREYEKLFF
CDR3nt: TGTGCCAGCAGTAACGACAGGGAATATGAAAAACTGTTTTTT

v_gene: TRBV6-2/TRBV6-3
j_gene: TRBJ1-5
d_gene: TRBD1
abundance: -
CDR3aa: CASSTTGIRSQPQHF
CDR3nt: TGTGCCAGCAGTACGACAGGGATCCGGAGCCAGCCCCAGCATTTT

v_gene: TRBV18
j_gene: TRBJ2-7
d_gene: -
abundance: -
CDR3aa: CASSPQAAKGYEQYF
CDR3nt: TGTGCCAGCTCACCTCAGGCGGCCAAGGGGTACGAGCAGTACTTC

v_gene: TRBV3-1/TRBV3-2
j_gene: TRBJ1-3
d_gene: -
abundance: -
CDR3aa: CASSGNTIYF
CDR3nt: TGTGCCAGCAGCGGAAACACCATATATTTT

v_gene: TRBV28
j_gene: TRBJ2-2
d_gene: TRBD2
abundance: -
CDR3aa: CASSSVGLASRELFF
CDR3nt: TGTGCCAGCAGTTCCGTAGGACTAGCGTCCCGGGAGCTGTTTTTT

v_gene: TRBV28
j_gene: TRBJ2-1
d_gene: -
abundance: -
CDR3aa: CASTGRYNEQFF
CDR3nt: TGTGCCAGCACAGGGCGGTACAATGAGCAGTTCTTC

v_gene: TRBV7-2
j_gene: TRBJ1-2
d_gene: -
abundance: -
CDR3aa: CASSLQGGDFGYGYTF
CDR3nt: TGTGCCAGCAGCCTACAAGGAGGGGACTTCGGCTATGGCTACACCTTC

v_gene: TRBV18
j_gene: TRBJ2-2
d_gene: -
abundance: -
CDR3aa: CASSPTQLVTGELFF
CDR3nt: TGTGCCAGCTCACCAACCCAGCTCGTAACCGGGGAGCTGTTTTTT

v_gene: TRBV6-6
j_gene: TRBJ1-1
d_gene: -
abundance: -
CDR3aa: CASSYYGGTEAFF
CDR3nt: TGTGCCAGCAGTTACTATGGGGGCACTGAAGCTTTCTTT

v_gene: TRBV19
j_gene: TRBJ1-5
d_gene: TRBD1
abundance: -
CDR3aa: CASSIGPTGGGISNQPQHF
CDR3nt: TGTGCCAGTAGTATAGGCCCGACAGGGGGCGGAATAAGCAATCAGCCCCAGCATTTT

v_gene: TRBV4-3
j_gene: TRBJ2-1
d_gene: -
abundance: -
CDR3aa: CASSWRIGVEQFF
CDR3nt: TGCGCCAGCAGTTGGAGAATTGGGGTTGAGCAGTTCTTC

v_gene: TRBV5-1
j_gene: TRBJ2-1
d_gene: TRBD1
abundance: -
CDR3aa: CASSLGTGEQFF
CDR3nt: TGCGCCAGCAGCCTCGGGACAGGTGAGCAGTTCTTC

v_gene: TRBV5-1
j_gene: TRBJ1-6
d_gene: TRBD1
abundance: -
CDR3aa: CASSNRDRALSYNSPLHF
CDR3nt: TGCGCCAGCAGCAACCGGGACAGGGCCCTTTCCTATAATTCACCCCTCCACTTT

v_gene: TRBV29-1
j_gene: TRBJ1-1
d_gene: -
abundance: -
CDR3aa: CSVEDDLNTEAFF
CDR3nt: TGCAGCGTTGAAGATGACTTGAACACTGAAGCTTTCTTT

v_gene: TRBV27
j_gene: TRBJ1-5
d_gene: -
abundance: -
CDR3aa: CASHYRAYQPQHF
CDR3nt: TGTGCCAGTCACTACAGGGCTTATCAGCCCCAGCATTTT

v_gene: TRBV28
j_gene: TRBJ1-4
d_gene: -
abundance: -
CDR3aa: CASTLSGTDNEKLFF
CDR3nt: TGTGCCAGCACCCTATCCGGGACCGATAATGAAAAACTGTTTTTT

v_gene: TRBV6-5
j_gene: TRBJ2-7
d_gene: -
abundance: -
CDR3aa: CASSLDGHSYEQYF
CDR3nt: TGTGCCAGCAGTTTAGACGGACACTCCTACGAGCAGTACTTC